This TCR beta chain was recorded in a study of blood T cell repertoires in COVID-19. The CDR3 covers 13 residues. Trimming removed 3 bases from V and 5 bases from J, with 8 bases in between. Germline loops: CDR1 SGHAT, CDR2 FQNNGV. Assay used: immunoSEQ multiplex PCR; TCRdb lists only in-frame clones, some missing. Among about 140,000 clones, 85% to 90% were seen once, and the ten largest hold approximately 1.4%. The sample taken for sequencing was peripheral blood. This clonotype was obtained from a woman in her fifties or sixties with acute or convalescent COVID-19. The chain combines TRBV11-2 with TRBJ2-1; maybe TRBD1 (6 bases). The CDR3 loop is CASSFTGNNEQFF. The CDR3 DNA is TGTGCCAGCAGCTTCACAGGGAACAATGAGCAGTTCTTC.